The clone carrying this T cell receptor (beta chain) was detected a few times. Its target is not known. Clones were read by immunoSEQ multiplex PCR, and TCRdb kept only the in-frame ones, dropping some. The sample shows some 48,000 clones, approximately 88% of them seen only once. CDR3 size: 16 residues. V was pared by 2 bases and J by 4 bases, with 14 bases between. CDR1 is MNHEY and CDR2 is SVGAGI in the germline V gene. This specimen comes from a study of graft-versus-host responses after intestinal transplantation. At the level of the study: Recipients had transplants, and these were multivisceral, liver-intestinal, or isolated intestinal.

This chain links TRBV6-5 with TRBJ2-2; TRBD2 might be the D (7 bases). The sequencing used unstimulated CD4+ T cells sorted from spleen or lymph node cells, collected before transplant. The sequence derives from a human donor who was the organ donor for an intestinal transplant. The CDR3 DNA sequence: TGTGCCAGCAGTTACGGGGCGGGGGCGTCCACCGGGGAGCTGTTTTTT. Translation: CASSYGAGASTGELFF.